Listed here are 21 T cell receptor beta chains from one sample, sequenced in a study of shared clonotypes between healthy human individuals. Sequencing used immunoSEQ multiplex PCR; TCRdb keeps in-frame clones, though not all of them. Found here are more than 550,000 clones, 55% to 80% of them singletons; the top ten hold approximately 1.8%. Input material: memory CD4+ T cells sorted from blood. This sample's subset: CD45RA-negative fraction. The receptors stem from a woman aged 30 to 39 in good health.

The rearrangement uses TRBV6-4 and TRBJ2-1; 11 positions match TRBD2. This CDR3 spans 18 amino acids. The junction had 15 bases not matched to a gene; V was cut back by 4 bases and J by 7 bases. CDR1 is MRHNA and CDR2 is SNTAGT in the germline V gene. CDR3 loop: CASSVDSGRAMGRNEQFF. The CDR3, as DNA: TGTGCCAGCAGTGTCGATAGCGGGAGGGCAATGGGGCGGAATGAGCAGTTCTTC.

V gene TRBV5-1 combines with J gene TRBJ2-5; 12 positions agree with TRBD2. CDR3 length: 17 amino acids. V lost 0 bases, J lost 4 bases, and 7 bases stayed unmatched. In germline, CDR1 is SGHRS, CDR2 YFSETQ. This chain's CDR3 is CASSLAQRLAGVETQYF. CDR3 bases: TGCGCCAGCAGCTTGGCCCAGAGACTAGCGGGAGTAGAGACCCAGTACTTC.

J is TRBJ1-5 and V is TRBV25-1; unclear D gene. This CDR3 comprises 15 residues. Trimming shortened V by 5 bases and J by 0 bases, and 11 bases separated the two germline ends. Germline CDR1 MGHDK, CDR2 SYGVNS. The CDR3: CASSPRQSSNQPQHF. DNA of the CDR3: TGTGCCAGCAGTCCGAGGCAGAGTAGCAATCAGCCCCAGCATTTT.

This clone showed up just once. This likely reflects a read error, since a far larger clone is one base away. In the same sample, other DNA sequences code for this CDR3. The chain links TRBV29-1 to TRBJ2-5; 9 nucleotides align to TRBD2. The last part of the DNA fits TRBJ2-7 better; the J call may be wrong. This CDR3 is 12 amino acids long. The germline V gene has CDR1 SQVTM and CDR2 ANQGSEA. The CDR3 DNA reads TGCAGCGTCGGGACTAGCAGCTACGAGCAGTACTTC. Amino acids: CSVGTSSYEQYF.

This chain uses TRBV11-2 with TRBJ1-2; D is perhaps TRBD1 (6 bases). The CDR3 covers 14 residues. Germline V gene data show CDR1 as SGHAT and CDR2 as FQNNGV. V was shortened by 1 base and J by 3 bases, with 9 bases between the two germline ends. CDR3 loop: CASSLAGAHYGYTF. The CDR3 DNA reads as TGTGCCAGCAGCTTAGCGGGGGCGCACTATGGCTACACCTTC.

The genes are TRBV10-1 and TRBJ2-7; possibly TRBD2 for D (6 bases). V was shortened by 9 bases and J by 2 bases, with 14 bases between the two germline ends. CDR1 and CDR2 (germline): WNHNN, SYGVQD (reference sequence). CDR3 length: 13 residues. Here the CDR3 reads CARRLVGPYEQYF. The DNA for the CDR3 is TGCGCCAGGAGACTAGTCGGTCCCTACGAGCAGTACTTC.

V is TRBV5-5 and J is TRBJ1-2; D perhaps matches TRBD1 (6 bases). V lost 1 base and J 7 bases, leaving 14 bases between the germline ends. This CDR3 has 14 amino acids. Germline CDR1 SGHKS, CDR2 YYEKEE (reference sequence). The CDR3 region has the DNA TGTGCCAGCAGCTTGAATACGGGGGCGCCTGGCTACACCTTC. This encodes CASSLNTGAPGYTF.

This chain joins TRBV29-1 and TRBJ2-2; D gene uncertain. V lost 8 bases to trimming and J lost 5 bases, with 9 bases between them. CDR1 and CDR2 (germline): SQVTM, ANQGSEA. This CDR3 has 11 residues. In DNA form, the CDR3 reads TGCAGCTTCTGGCGGACCGGGGAGCTGTTTTTT. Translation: CSFWRTGELFF.

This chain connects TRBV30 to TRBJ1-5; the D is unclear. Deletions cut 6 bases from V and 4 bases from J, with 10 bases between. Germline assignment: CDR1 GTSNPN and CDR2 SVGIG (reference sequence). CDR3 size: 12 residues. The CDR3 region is CACKKGNQPQHF. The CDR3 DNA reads TGTGCCTGTAAAAAAGGGAATCAGCCCCAGCATTTT.

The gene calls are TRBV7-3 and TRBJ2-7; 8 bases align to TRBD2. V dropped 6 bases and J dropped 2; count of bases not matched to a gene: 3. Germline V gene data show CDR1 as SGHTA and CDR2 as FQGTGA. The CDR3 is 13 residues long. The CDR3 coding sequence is TGTGCCAGCAGGTTAGCGGGAACCTACGAGCAGTACTTC. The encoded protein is CASRLAGTYEQYF.

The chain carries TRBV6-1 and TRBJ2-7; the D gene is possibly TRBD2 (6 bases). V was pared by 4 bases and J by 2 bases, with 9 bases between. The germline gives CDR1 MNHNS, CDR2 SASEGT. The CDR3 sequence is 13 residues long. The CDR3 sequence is CASSAGLPYEQYF. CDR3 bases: TGTGCCAGCAGTGCGGGACTTCCCTACGAGCAGTACTTC.

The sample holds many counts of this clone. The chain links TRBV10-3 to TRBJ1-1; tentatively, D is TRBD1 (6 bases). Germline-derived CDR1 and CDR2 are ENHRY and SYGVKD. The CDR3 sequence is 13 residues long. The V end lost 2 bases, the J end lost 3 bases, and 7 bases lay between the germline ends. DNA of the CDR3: TGTGCCATCAGTGAGAACAGGGACACTGAAGCTTTCTTT. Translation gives CAISENRDTEAFF.

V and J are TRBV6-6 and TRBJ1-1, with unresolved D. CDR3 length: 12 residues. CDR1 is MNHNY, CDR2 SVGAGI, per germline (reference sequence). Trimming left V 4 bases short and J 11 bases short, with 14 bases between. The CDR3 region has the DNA TGTGCCAGCAGTTCCCGGGAGGGTCGGGCTTTCTTT. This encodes CASSSREGRAFF.

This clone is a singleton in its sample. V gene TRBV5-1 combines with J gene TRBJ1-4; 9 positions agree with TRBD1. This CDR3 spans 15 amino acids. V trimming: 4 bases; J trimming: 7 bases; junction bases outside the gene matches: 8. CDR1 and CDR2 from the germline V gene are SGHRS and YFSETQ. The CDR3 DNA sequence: TGCGCCAGCAGCCGGACAGGGGATAAAGGTGAAAAACTGTTTTTT. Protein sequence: CASSRTGDKGEKLFF.

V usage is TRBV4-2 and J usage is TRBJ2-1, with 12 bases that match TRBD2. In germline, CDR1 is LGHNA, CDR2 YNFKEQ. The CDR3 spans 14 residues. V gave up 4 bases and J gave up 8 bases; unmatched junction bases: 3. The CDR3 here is CASSLRLAGDEQFF. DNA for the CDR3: TGTGCCAGCAGCCTTCGACTAGCGGGAGATGAGCAGTTCTTC.

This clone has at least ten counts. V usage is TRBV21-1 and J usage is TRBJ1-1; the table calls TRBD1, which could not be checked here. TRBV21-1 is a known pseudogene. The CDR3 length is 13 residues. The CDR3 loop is CASSGSENTEAFF. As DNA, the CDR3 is TGTGCCAGCAGCGGCTCTGAGAACACTGAAGCTTTCTTT.

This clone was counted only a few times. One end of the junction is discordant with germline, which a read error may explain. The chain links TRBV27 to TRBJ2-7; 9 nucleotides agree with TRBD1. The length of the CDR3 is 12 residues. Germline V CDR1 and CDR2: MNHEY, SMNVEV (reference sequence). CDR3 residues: CASSNQRTGADF. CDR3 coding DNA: TGTGCCAGCAGTAACCAGCGGACAGGGGCGGACTTC.

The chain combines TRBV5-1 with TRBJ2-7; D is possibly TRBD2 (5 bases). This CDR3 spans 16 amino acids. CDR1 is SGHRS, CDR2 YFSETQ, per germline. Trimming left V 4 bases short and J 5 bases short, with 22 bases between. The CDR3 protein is CASSPETGIQGHEQYF. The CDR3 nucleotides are TGCGCCAGCAGCCCGGAGACCGGGATTCAAGGGCACGAGCAGTACTTC.

CDR3 in amino acids: CASSLEGTNGYTF. The DNA of the CDR3 is TGTGCCAGCTCACTTGAGGGGACTAATGGCTACACCTTC. This chain links TRBV18 with TRBJ1-2; TRBD1 is a possible D gene (5 bases). CDR1 and CDR2 from the germline V gene are KGHSH and LQKENI. The CDR3 totals 13 residues. V lost 4 bases and J 6 bases, leaving 12 bases between the germline ends.

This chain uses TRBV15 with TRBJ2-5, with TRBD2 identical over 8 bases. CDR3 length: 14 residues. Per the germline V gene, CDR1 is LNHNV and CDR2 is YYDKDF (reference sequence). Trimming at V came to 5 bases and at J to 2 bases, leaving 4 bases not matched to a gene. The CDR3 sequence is CATSPERGQETQYF. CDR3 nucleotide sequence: TGTGCCACCAGCCCGGAGCGGGGGCAAGAGACCCAGTACTTC.

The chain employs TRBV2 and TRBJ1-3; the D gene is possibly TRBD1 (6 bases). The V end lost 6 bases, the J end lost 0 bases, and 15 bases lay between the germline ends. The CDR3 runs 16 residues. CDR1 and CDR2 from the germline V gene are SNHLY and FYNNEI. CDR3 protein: CASSEQGHLSGNTIYF. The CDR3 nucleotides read TGTGCCAGCAGCGAACAGGGACACCTCTCTGGAAACACCATATATTTT.